These T cell receptor beta chains were read from a single sample in a study of CD8 T cells in ankylosing spondylitis. TCRdb re-derived calls from the 5' RACE reads in MiXCR, one entry per CDR3 protein. The data hold about 260,000 distinct CDR3 sequences, with roughly 25% observed a single time. The sample was blood, either unsorted or a sorted T cell fraction (not recorded which). These receptor sequences come from a male donor with ankylosing spondylitis or in good health (not recorded which). Both conserved end residues are part of each CDR3. A D gene is named only where the DNA matches it firmly. Size tells how often a clone was seen (once, few, many) or the class of an expanded clone, and some rows leave it out.

d_gene | abundance | j_gene | len | v_gene | CDR3nt | CDR3aa
TRBD1 | few | TRBJ2-7 | 13 | TRBV29-1 | TGCAGCGCAGCAGGGGGACATACCTACGAGCAGTACTTC | CSAAGGHTYEQYF
TRBD2 | few | TRBJ2-3 | 15 | TRBV3-1 | TGTGCCAGCAGCCAAAGCGGACTAGCGATGAATACGCAGTATTTT | CASSQSGLAMNTQYF
TRBD1 | NA | TRBJ2-2 | 15 | TRBV6-2/TRBV6-3 | TGTGCCAGCAGTAAGGACAGGGGCGGCACCGGGGAGCTGTTTTTT | CASSKDRGGTGELFF
TRBD2 | NA | TRBJ2-1 | 15 | TRBV20-1 | TGCAGTGCACCCTTTATCGTGGGGGGGATAGATGAGCAGTTCTTC | CSAPFIVGGIDEQFF
NA | many | TRBJ1-1 | 14 | TRBV10-3 | TGTGCCATCAGAGAGGACGGAGTGAACACTGAAGCTTTCTTT | CAIREDGVNTEAFF
NA | many | TRBJ2-1 | 15 | TRBV12-3/TRBV12-4 | TGTGCCAGCAGACGGACAGACAACGACTACAATGAGCAGTTCTTC | CASRRTDNDYNEQFF
NA | NA | TRBJ2-7 | 12 | TRBV3-1 | TGTGCCAGCAGCCACAAGGACAACGAGCAGTACTTC | CASSHKDNEQYF
TRBD1 | NA | TRBJ2-1 | 15 | TRBV10-2 | TGCGCCAGCAGGGAAGGACAGGGGGCGATCGTTGAGCAGTTCTTC | CASREGQGAIVEQFF
TRBD2 | many | TRBJ2-5 | 12 | TRBV29-1 | TGCAGCGCCGGAACTAGCGGGGAGACCCAGTACTTC | CSAGTSGETQYF
NA | many | TRBJ2-7 | 13 | TRBV12-3/TRBV12-4 | TGTGCCAGCAGTACCCGGGCCTCCTACGAGCAGTACTTC | CASSTRASYEQYF
NA | few | TRBJ1-1 | 13 | TRBV20-1 | TGCAGTGCAAGGGACACTATGAACACTGAAGCTTTCTTT | CSARDTMNTEAFF
TRBD1 | NA | TRBJ1-3 | 14 | TRBV12-3/TRBV12-4 | TGTGCCAGCAGGGGACAGGCCTCTGGAAACACCATATATTTT | CASRGQASGNTIYF
TRBD2 | many | TRBJ2-7 | 14 | TRBV20-1 | TGCAGTGCCAGGGCGAGCGGGGGACCCTACGAGCAGTACTTC | CSARASGGPYEQYF
TRBD2 | many | TRBJ2-1 | 15 | TRBV20-1 | TGCAGTGCTAGACCCCCAAGCGGGGGGAGGAATGAGCAGTTCTTC | CSARPPSGGRNEQFF
NA | NA | TRBJ1-2 | 13 | TRBV6-2/TRBV6-3 | TGTGCCAGCGCCCCAGGGGCAAGGAGTGGCTACACCTTC | CASAPGARSGYTF
NA | NA | TRBJ2-7 | 14 | TRBV20-1 | TGCAGTGCTAGTTCTGGGACTTCACCCTACGAGCAGTACTTC | CSASSGTSPYEQYF
NA | many | TRBJ1-5 | 13 | TRBV20-1 | TGCAGTGCTAGAGAGGGACCCAATCAGCCCCAGCATTTT | CSAREGPNQPQHF
NA | NA | TRBJ2-7 | 13 | TRBV18 | TGTGCCAGCTCACCCACAGGTTTAGATGAGCAGTACTTC | CASSPTGLDEQYF
NA | many | TRBJ2-6 | 16 | TRBV7-2 | TGTGCCAGCAGCTTAGCGAGGGTCTCTGGGGCCAACGTCCTGACTTTC | CASSLARVSGANVLTF
NA | NA | TRBJ1-2 | 13 | TRBV11-2 | TGTGCCAGCAGCGCTCCACAGGGATATGGCTACACCTTC | CASSAPQGYGYTF
TRBD1 | few | TRBJ2-7 | 14 | TRBV18 | TGTGCCAGCTCTCCCGGACAGGGAGGACACGAGCAGTACTTC | CASSPGQGGHEQYF
NA | many | TRBJ2-1 | 14 | TRBV5-6 | TGTGCCAGCAGCCAAGTTAGGGGTTGGAATGAGCAGTTCTTC | CASSQVRGWNEQFF
TRBD1 | many | TRBJ1-4 | 14 | TRBV29-1 | TGCAGCGTGAAAAACAGGGGGCGAACTGAAAAACTGTTTTTT | CSVKNRGRTEKLFF
NA | NA | TRBJ2-3 | 14 | TRBV20-1 | TGCAGTGCTAGTAACAGGGCGAGGGCAGATACGCAGTATTTT | CSASNRARADTQYF
NA | many | TRBJ2-1 | 17 | TRBV20-1 | TGCAGTGCTACTCATTCCTATCAAGCTGGCGGCCTCAATGAGCAGTTCTTC | CSATHSYQAGGLNEQFF
TRBD1 | many | TRBJ2-7 | 14 | TRBV7-2 | TGTGCCAGCAGCCCAGGGACAGGGTTATACGAGCAGTACTTC | CASSPGTGLYEQYF